A selection of T cell receptor beta chains follows, all from one sample in a study of blood T cell repertoires in COVID-19. TCRdb's table, derived via immunoSEQ multiplex PCR, lists solely in-frame clones and lacks some. The sample holds 90,000 to 110,000 clones, around 76% seen once. The sample taken for sequencing was peripheral blood. Receptors originate from a woman aged 70 to 79 with acute or convalescent COVID-19. CDR3s include the opening cysteine and the closing phenylalanine or tryptophan. Each record gives: clone size, J gene, V gene, D gene, CDR3 DNA, CDR3 protein. D genes are given only for firm matches. The size of a clone is reported for some rows only, either as once, few or many, or as a class for expanded clones.

>.|TRBJ1-4|TRBV19|.
TGTGCCAGTAGTATTCGGGGCTTTCGGGACATTAATGAAAAACTGTTTTTT
CASSIRGFRDINEKLFF
>.|TRBJ1-4|TRBV27|TRBD1
TGTGCCAGCAGTTGGGGACAGAATGAAAAACTGTTTTTT
CASSWGQNEKLFF
>.|TRBJ1-6|TRBV4-1|TRBD1
TGCGCCAGCAGCCAGGCAGGGGGCTATAATTCACCCCTCCACTTT
CASSQAGGYNSPLHF
>few|TRBJ1-2|TRBV7-9|TRBD1
TGTGCCAGCAGCTTCCTGACAGGGTTGGGGTCTAGCTACACCTTC
CASSFLTGLGSSYTF
>.|TRBJ2-1|TRBV7-2|.
TGTGCCAGCAGCTCAGGAGGCTCAGGGGCAGCCGAGCAGTTCTTC
CASSSGGSGAAEQFF
>.|TRBJ1-5|TRBV19|TRBD1
TGTGCCAGTAGTATGAGGGGGCCAAGATATAGCAATCAGCCCCAGCATTTT
CASSMRGPRYSNQPQHF
>.|TRBJ2-7|TRBV4-3|.
TGCGCCAGCAGCCAATCCGAGGAATACTACGAGCAGTACTTC
CASSQSEEYYEQYF
>.|TRBJ1-2|TRBV6-5|TRBD1
TGTGCCAGCAGTTCCGCCGGGACAGGGGGCGTCTCTGGCTACACCTTC
CASSSAGTGGVSGYTF
>many|TRBJ1-2|TRBV6-5|.
TGTGCCACTGCCGGGGGGGGTATATTCAACTATGGCTACACCTTC
CATAGGGIFNYGYTF
>.|TRBJ1-2|TRBV7-2|.
TGTGCCAGCTCCGGGACAAAGAATAACTATGGCTACACCTTC
CASSGTKNNYGYTF
>.|TRBJ2-3|TRBV29-1|.
TGCAGCGTCCAGGGGTCAGATACGCAGTATTTT
CSVQGSDTQYF
>.|TRBJ2-1|TRBV7-9|.
TGTGCCAGCAGCTTACGGGGAGATGAGCAGTTCTTC
CASSLRGDEQFF
>.|TRBJ2-6|TRBV7-2|.
TGTGCCAGCAGCTTATCCCGCAGGTCTGGGGCCAACGTCCTGACTTTC
CASSLSRRSGANVLTF
>.|TRBJ1-5|TRBV4-3|TRBD1
TGCGCCAGCAGCCAAGATGCCGGGACAGGGGGATTTCTCCAGCATTTT
CASSQDAGTGGFLQHF
>.|TRBJ1-2|TRBV5-4|TRBD1
TGTGCCAGCAGCTTCGGACAGGGGGTAAATGGCTACACCTTC
CASSFGQGVNGYTF
>.|TRBJ1-5|TRBV28|.
TGTGCCAGCAGTTTAACCGGGGGGGGTGGTACTCAGCCCCAGCATTTT
CASSLTGGGGTQPQHF
>.|TRBJ1-1|TRBV6-5|TRBD1
TGTGCCAGCTCAGGGACAGGGGGCCTGAACACTGAAGCTTTCTTT
CASSGTGGLNTEAFF
>few|TRBJ1-2|TRBV4-1|TRBD1
TGCGCCAGCAGCCGAGGGGGGACAGGACAAAACTATGGCTACACCTTC
CASSRGGTGQNYGYTF
>once|TRBJ2-6|TRBV19|.
TGTGCCACGAGAAGTGGGGCCAACGTCCTGACTTTC
CATRSGANVLTF
>.|TRBJ1-1|TRBV30|.
TGTGCCTGGAGTGCAAGGCGGGCAGGGGTCGGAGGCAACACTGAAGCTTTCTTT
CAWSARRAGVGGNTEAFF
>.|TRBJ2-2|TRBV6-5|.
TGTGCCAGCAGGACAAGAGGGGGGGAGCTGTTTTTT
CASRTRGGELFF
>few|TRBJ1-2|TRBV18|.
TGTGCCAGCTCACCCGCGGCAGCTAACTATGGCTACACCTTC
CASSPAAANYGYTF
>once|TRBJ2-2|TRBV15|TRBD1
TGTGCCACCAGCCCCCACAGGGGGCCAAATACCGGGGAGCTGTTTTTT
CATSPHRGPNTGELFF
>.|TRBJ2-3|TRBV29-1|.
TGCAGCGTTGCCGGGGGCACAGATACGCAGTATTTT
CSVAGGTDTQYF
>.|TRBJ2-7|TRBV6-2/TRBV6-3|.
TGTGCCAGCAGTCGGACAGAAAACGAGCAGTACTTC
CASSRTENEQYF
>.|TRBJ1-5|TRBV19|TRBD1
TGTGCCAGTAGTTCCGGGACAGTCGATCAGCCCCAGCATTTT
CASSSGTVDQPQHF